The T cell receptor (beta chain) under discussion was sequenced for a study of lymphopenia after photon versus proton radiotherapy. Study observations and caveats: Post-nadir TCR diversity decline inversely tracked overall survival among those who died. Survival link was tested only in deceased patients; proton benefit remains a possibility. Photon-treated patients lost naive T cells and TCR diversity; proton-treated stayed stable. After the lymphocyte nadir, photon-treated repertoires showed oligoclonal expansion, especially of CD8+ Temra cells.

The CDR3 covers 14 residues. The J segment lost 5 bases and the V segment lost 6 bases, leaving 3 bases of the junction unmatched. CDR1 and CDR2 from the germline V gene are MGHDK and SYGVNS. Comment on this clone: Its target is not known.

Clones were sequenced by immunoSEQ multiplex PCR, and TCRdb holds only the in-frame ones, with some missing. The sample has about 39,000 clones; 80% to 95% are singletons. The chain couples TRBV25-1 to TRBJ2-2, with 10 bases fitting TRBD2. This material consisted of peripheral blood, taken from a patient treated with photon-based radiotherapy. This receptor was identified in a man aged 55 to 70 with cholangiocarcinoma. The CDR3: CASRGAGGTGELFF. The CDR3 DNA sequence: TGTGCCAGCAGGGGAGCGGGAGGGACCGGGGAGCTGTTTTTT.